The 5 T cell receptor beta chains below were found in one sample sequenced in a study of blood T cell repertoires in COVID-19. Clones were sequenced by immunoSEQ multiplex PCR, and TCRdb holds only the in-frame ones, with some missing. The sample consists of 270,000 or so clones, about 85% of them appearing once. Specimen: peripheral blood. Source of these receptors: a human donor in a cohort sampled during active COVID-19.

V is TRBV6-2 or TRBV6-3 and J is TRBJ2-7, with D possibly matching TRBD2 (6 bases). Germline assignment: CDR1 MNHEY and CDR2 SVGEGT. V was trimmed by 2 bases and J by 6 bases, leaving 17 bases between them. The CDR3 has 15 amino acids. In DNA form, the CDR3 reads TGTGCCAGCAGTTACGCGGGACGGATAGTAGGCGAGCAGTACTTC. Its protein is CASSYAGRIVGEQYF.

The genes are TRBV27 and TRBJ2-3; D possibly corresponds to TRBD1 (5 bases). Trimming pared 6 bases from V and 4 bases from J, leaving 23 bases between. The length of the CDR3 is 17 residues. In germline, CDR1 is MNHEY, CDR2 SMNVEV (reference sequence). Written as DNA, the CDR3 is TGTGCCAGCAGCCCCCTCCAGGGTAAGGTCCGGGCAGATACGCAGTATTTT. It specifies CASSPLQGKVRADTQYF.

The rearrangement joins TRBV6-2 or TRBV6-3 to TRBJ2-2; D uncertain. The CDR3 extends over 14 amino acids. Trimming pared 0 bases from V and 8 bases from J, leaving 10 bases between. Germline values: CDR1 MNHEY, CDR2 SVGEGT. CDR3 nucleotide sequence: TGTGCCAGCAGTTACTCCGAGCTCCCGGGGGAGCTGTTTTTT. Its protein is CASSYSELPGELFF.

This chain joins TRBV29-1 and TRBJ2-1; 11 nucleotides match TRBD2. CDR3 length equals 15 residues. The ends lost 6 bases at V and 9 bases at J; junction bases unmatched: 13. Germline CDR1 and CDR2: SQVTM and ANQGSEA. CDR3 nucleotides: TGCAGCGTCGCCATTACTAGCGGGAGTATATCTGAGCAGTTCTTC. It specifies CSVAITSGSISEQFF.

DNA for the CDR3: TGTGCCAGCAGTGGGGGGCTTCGGGTTGGCTCCTACAATGAGCAGTTCTTC. Protein: CASSGGLRVGSYNEQFF. The rearrangement links TRBV2 to TRBJ2-1; the D gene is possibly TRBD1 (6 bases). The CDR3 spans 17 residues. V lost 4 bases, J lost 0 bases, and 16 bases lay in between. CDR1 and CDR2 (germline): SNHLY, FYNNEI. Variable domain in full (rest from reference TRBV2 and TRBJ2-1): EPEVTQTPSHQVTQMGQEVILRCVPISNHLYFYWYRQILGQKVEFLVSFYNNEISEKSEIFDDQFSVERPDGSNFTLKIRSTKLEDSAMYFCASSGGLRVGSYNEQFFGPGTRLTVL.